Each of the 29 T cell receptor beta chains below was sequenced from the same sample in a study of blood T cell repertoires in COVID-19. Some clones are missing from TCRdb's copy, which holds only in-frame ones; the method was immunoSEQ multiplex PCR. The table has about 200,000 clones, roughly 87% seen once; the top ten hold approximately 2%. The sample was PBMCs or T cells enriched from blood (not recorded which). The receptors stem from a woman in her 30s who had recovered from COVID-19.

This sequence joins TRBV11-2 and TRBJ2-1, with 14 bases lining up with TRBD2. Germline loops: CDR1 SGHAT, CDR2 FQNNGV. The CDR3 totals 16 residues. V shed 5 bases and J 8 bases; nucleotides not matched to a gene: 8. The CDR3 nucleotides are TGTGCCAGCAGCGCCAGGACTAGCGGGGGGCTCCATGAGCAGTTCTTC. It encodes CASSARTSGGLHEQFF.

The CDR3 sequence is CASSQTLGQAEKLFF. CDR3 in DNA: TGTGCCAGCAGCCAAACGTTGGGTCAGGCTGAAAAACTGTTTTTT. The V gene is TRBV3-1 (or the pseudogene TRBV3-2), the J gene TRBJ1-4; no clear D. Germline CDR1 and CDR2: LGHDT and YNNKEL (reference sequence). Trimming shortened V by 2 bases and J by 7 bases, and 14 bases separated the two germline ends. The CDR3 spans 15 residues.

In DNA form, the CDR3 reads TGTGCCAGTAGTCCACAGACAGGGCCCGAAAAACTGTTTTTT. It encodes CASSPQTGPEKLFF. The chain carries TRBV19 and TRBJ1-4; 7 bases map to TRBD1. V shed 5 bases, J shed 8 bases, and the junction held 8 bases outside the gene matches. This CDR3 region has 14 residues. Germline V lookup: CDR1 LNHDA, CDR2 SQIVND (reference sequence).

This chain joins TRBV7-2 and TRBJ1-4; no firm D call. Trimming took 1 base from V and 4 from J, leaving 10 bases between them. The CDR3 loop spans 15 amino acids. In germline, CDR1 is SGHTA, CDR2 FQGNSA. CDR3 region: CASSLGGSFNEKLFF. Written as DNA, the CDR3 is TGTGCCAGCAGCTTAGGTGGCAGTTTTAATGAAAAACTGTTTTTT.

This clone appeared a few times. This chain uses TRBV29-1 with TRBJ1-1; TRBD1 aligns across 8 bases. From germline, CDR1 is SQVTM and CDR2 ANQGSEA. The CDR3 is 12 residues long. Unmatched junction bases numbered 4, after V lost 7 bases and J lost 3 bases. This CDR3 is CSAQTGDTEAFF. The CDR3 region has the DNA TGCAGCGCTCAGACAGGGGACACTGAAGCTTTCTTT. Based on the CDR3 plus reference TRBV29-1 and TRBJ1-1, the full variable domain is SAVISQKPSRDICQRGTSLTIQCQVDSQVTMMFWYRQQPGQSLTLIATANQGSEATYESGFVIDKFPISRPNLTFSTLTVSNMSPEDSSIYLCSAQTGDTEAFFGQGTRLTVV.

J is TRBJ2-7 and V is TRBV9; no firm D call. V was shortened by 0 bases and J by 2 bases, with 15 bases between the two germline ends. Germline values: CDR1 SGDLS, CDR2 YYNGEE. The CDR3 is 16 amino acids. The CDR3 protein is CASSVATTTTPYEQYF. CDR3 coding DNA: TGTGCCAGCAGCGTAGCTACGACAACAACCCCCTACGAGCAGTACTTC. Full variable domain (missing parts from reference TRBV9 and TRBJ2-7): DSGVTQTPKHLITATGQRVTLRCSPRSGDLSVYWYQQSLDQGLQFLIQYYNGEERAKGNILERFSAQQFPDLHSELNLSSLELGDSALYFCASSVATTTTPYEQYFGPGTRLTVT.

This clone was counted ten times or more. J is TRBJ1-3 and V is TRBV19, with TRBD1 matching over 8 bases. Trimming at V came to 5 bases and at J to 4 bases, leaving 10 bases not matched to a gene. The CDR3 runs to 16 residues. Germline-derived CDR1 and CDR2 are LNHDA and SQIVND (reference sequence). The CDR3 nucleotides read TGTGCCAGTAGTGCATCGACAGGGGCGATAGGAAACACCATATATTTT. Translating it yields CASSASTGAIGNTIYF.

This clone has a single count. J is TRBJ2-3 and V is TRBV7-9; no clear D gene. CDR1 and CDR2 (germline): SEHNR, FQNEAQ (reference sequence). This CDR3 has 16 residues. V lost 2 bases, J lost 4 bases, and 16 bases lay in between. In DNA form, the CDR3 reads TGTGCCAGCAGCTTAATGAGAGGTAGAGGTTCAGATACGCAGTATTTT. Translation: CASSLMRGRGSDTQYF.

V gene TRBV14 combines with J gene TRBJ1-1; D not resolved. The CDR3 totals 18 residues. Germline assignment: CDR1 SGHDN and CDR2 FVKESK. Trimming removed 0 bases from V and 6 bases from J, with 23 bases in between. This CDR3 is CASSQDRELLHSVAEAFF. The CDR3 DNA follows: TGTGCCAGCAGCCAAGATCGGGAGTTGTTACACTCGGTCGCTGAAGCTTTCTTT.

This clone appeared a single time. The chain has TRBV3-1 (or the pseudogene TRBV3-2) and TRBJ2-3; D might be TRBD2 (6 bases). This CDR3 has 16 residues. Germline values: CDR1 LGHDT, CDR2 YNNKEL (reference sequence). The ends were cut back, 3 bases at V and 2 bases at J, with 15 bases in the middle. CDR3 loop: CASSHLRDFYTDTQYF. The DNA of the CDR3 is TGTGCCAGCAGCCACCTCCGGGACTTTTACACAGATACGCAGTATTTT.

As concerns this clone: Germline and junction disagree at one end, which may indicate a read error. V gene TRBV15 combines with J gene TRBJ1-2; no reliable D call. The germline gives CDR1 LNHNV, CDR2 YYDKDF (reference sequence). There are 15 residues in the CDR3. This CDR3 reads CATSRITGSNSGYTF. In DNA form, the CDR3 reads TGTGCCACCAGCAGGATAACGGGTAGTAACTCTGGCTACACCTTC.

The chain combines TRBV13 with TRBJ1-2; 11 bases align to TRBD1. With V trimmed by 4 bases and J by 8 bases, 9 bases remained unmatched. The V gene's germline CDR1 is PRHDT and CDR2 FYEKMQ (reference sequence). This CDR3 spans 15 amino acids. CDR3 loop: CASSSYRTGGGGYTF. The DNA for the CDR3 is TGTGCCAGCAGCTCATACCGGACAGGGGGCGGCGGCTACACCTTC.

This clone was seen a few times. The rearrangement links TRBV6-2 or TRBV6-3 to TRBJ1-2; D remains unclear. Germline V gene sequence: CDR1 MNHEY, CDR2 SVGEGT. The V gene lost 5 bases and the J gene lost 8 bases, with 12 bases spanning the gap. CDR3 length: 12 amino acids. CDR3 in DNA: TGTGCCAGCAGTACTAGGGTTGGAGGCTACACCTTC. Translated: CASSTRVGGYTF.

This clone was detected once. The chain carries TRBV5-1 and TRBJ2-3; 9 positions match TRBD2. CDR3 length: 14 residues. Trimming took 0 bases from V and 10 from J; bases not matched to a gene: 6. The germline V gene has CDR1 SGHRS and CDR2 YFSETQ. CDR3 DNA: TGCGCCAGCAGCTTGGATGGACTAGCGATGGCGCAGTATTTT. It yields the protein CASSLDGLAMAQYF.

This chain joins TRBV9 and TRBJ1-2, with D maybe TRBD1 (5 bases). Germline V CDR1 and CDR2: SGDLS, YYNGEE. The V end lost 2 bases, the J end lost 2 bases, and 10 bases lay between the germline ends. This CDR3 has 14 amino acids. The CDR3 DNA sequence: TGTGCCAGCAGCGTCGACACAGGAAACTATGGCTACACCTTC. Residues: CASSVDTGNYGYTF.

The rearrangement links TRBV7-2 to TRBJ2-3; D is unclear. CDR3 length: 13 amino acids. Germline assignment: CDR1 SGHTA and CDR2 FQGNSA. V dropped 3 bases and J dropped 5 bases, with 9 bases sitting between them. CDR3 nucleotides: TGTGCCAGCAGCTTCCTAGGCAGAGATACGCAGTATTTT. It specifies CASSFLGRDTQYF.

This chain uses TRBV14 with TRBJ1-2, with a weak D call TRBD1 (5 bases). Germline V lookup: CDR1 SGHDN, CDR2 FVKESK. V dropped 0 bases and J dropped 8 bases, with 7 bases sitting between them. CDR3 size: 12 residues. The CDR3 DNA reads as TGTGCCAGCAGCCAAGAAAGGGGCGGCTACACCTTC. Residues: CASSQERGGYTF.

This chain connects TRBV5-1 to TRBJ2-2, with 7 bases matching TRBD1. This CDR3 has 14 amino acids. Germline V gene data show CDR1 as SGHRS and CDR2 as YFSETQ. The V and J ends lost 5 bases and 2 bases, in that order; junction bases with no gene match: 3. CDR3 DNA: TGCGCCAGCAGAGGGACAGTAAACACCGGGGAGCTGTTTTTT. It is translated as CASRGTVNTGELFF.

The chain recombines TRBV6-2 or TRBV6-3 with TRBJ1-2, with TRBD1 matching over 9 bases. V lost 2 bases and J lost 3; bases outside the gene matches: 10. Germline CDR1 and CDR2: MNHEY and SVGEGT. This CDR3 is 17 amino acids long. The CDR3 DNA reads TGTGCCAGCAGTTACCCTCGGACAGGGGAGGTTGACTATGGCTACACCTTC. Translation gives CASSYPRTGEVDYGYTF.

DNA for the CDR3: TGTGCCAGCAGCTTAGCGCCAGGTTATTCGAATTCACCCCTCCACTTT. This gives the protein CASSLAPGYSNSPLHF. The rearrangement links TRBV7-8 to TRBJ1-6; no clear D. Between the trimmed V and J ends, which lost 0 bases and 7 bases, there was a span of 13 bases. The CDR3 has 16 residues. Germline CDR1 and CDR2: SGHVS and FQNEAQ. The whole variable domain, filled in from reference TRBV7-8 and TRBJ1-6, reads GAGVSQSPRYKVAKRGQDVALRCDPISGHVSLFWYQQALGQGPEFLTYFQNEAQLDKSGLPSDRFFAERPEGSVSTLKIQRTQQEDSAVYLCASSLAPGYSNSPLHFGNGTRLTVT.

Concerning this clone: Germline and junction disagree at one end, which may indicate a read error. This rearrangement joins TRBV30 to TRBJ1-4; D ambiguous. The CDR3 contains 15 residues. Germline CDR1 and CDR2: GTSNPN and SVGIG (reference sequence). In nucleotides, the CDR3 is TGTGCCTTGAGTAGGGCACCGGGCGGGGATGAAAAACTGTTTTTT. This codes for CALSRAPGGDEKLFF.

The chain links TRBV5-1 to TRBJ2-7, with D tentatively TRBD2 (6 bases). This CDR3 has 16 residues. In germline, CDR1 is SGHRS, CDR2 YFSETQ. V was shortened by 0 bases and J by 1 base, with 14 bases between the two germline ends. CDR3 coding DNA: TGCGCCAGCAGCTTGGTAGCGGTGCGGGGATCCTACGAGCAGTACTTC. Translation gives CASSLVAVRGSYEQYF.

The V and J genes are TRBV29-1 and TRBJ1-1; D ambiguous. The germline V gene encodes CDR1 SQVTM and CDR2 ANQGSEA. The length of the CDR3 is 10 residues. Trimming removed 4 bases at V and 11 bases at J, with 11 bases between. This CDR3 reads CSVVKSGAFF. The CDR3 DNA sequence: TGCAGCGTTGTCAAGAGCGGGGCTTTCTTT.

V usage is TRBV7-6 and J usage is TRBJ2-3; 11 nucleotides align to TRBD1. This CDR3 is built from 16 residues. V dropped 5 bases and J dropped 1; count of bases not matched to a gene: 5. Germline assignment: CDR1 SGHVS and CDR2 FNYEAQ. The CDR3, as DNA: TGTGCCAGCAGCCGCGGACAGGGGGCTGGCACAGATACGCAGTATTTT. It is translated as CASSRGQGAGTDTQYF. The full variable domain, its missing parts supplied by reference TRBV7-6 and TRBJ2-3, is GAGVSQSPRYKVTKRGQDVALRCDPISGHVSLYWYRQALGQGPEFLTYFNYEAQQDKSGLPNDRFSAERPEGSISTLTIQRTEQRDSAMYRCASSRGQGAGTDTQYFGPGTRLTVL.

CDR3 protein: CASHRGVGNQETQYF. The CDR3 DNA reads as TGCGCCAGCCATCGGGGTGTTGGGAACCAAGAGACCCAGTACTTC. This sequence joins TRBV5-1 and TRBJ2-5; a weak D match, TRBD2 (5 bases). The CDR3 runs 15 residues. CDR1 is SGHRS and CDR2 is YFSETQ in the germline V gene. The ends were cut back, 7 bases at V and 0 bases at J, with 16 bases in the middle. The full variable domain, completed using reference TRBV5-1 and TRBJ2-5, is KAGVTQTPRYLIKTRGQQVTLSCSPISGHRSVSWYQQTPGQGLQFLFEYFSETQRNKGNFPGRFSGRQFSNSRSEMNVSTLELGDSALYLCASHRGVGNQETQYFGPGTRLLVL.

The gene calls are TRBV5-6 and TRBJ2-1, with a weak D call TRBD2 (5 bases). CDR3 length: 14 residues. From germline, CDR1 is SGHDT and CDR2 YYEEEE. V was cut by 0 bases and J by 2 bases, with 6 bases left in between. CDR3 in amino acids: CASSLGGAYNEQFF. Here the CDR3 DNA reads TGTGCCAGCAGCTTGGGGGGAGCCTACAATGAGCAGTTCTTC.

The chain is built from TRBV7-3 and TRBJ1-1; a possible D gene is TRBD1 (6 bases). Trimming removed 9 bases at V and 5 bases at J, with 13 bases between. This CDR3 has 12 residues. Germline values: CDR1 SGHTA, CDR2 FQGTGA. The CDR3 coding sequence is TGTGCCAGATTACAGGGATCTACTGAAGCTTTCTTT. Protein: CARLQGSTEAFF.

V gene TRBV27 combines with J gene TRBJ2-5; 7 bases fit TRBD1. V dropped 5 bases and J dropped 1; count of bases not matched to a gene: 10. The CDR3 is made up of 16 amino acids. From germline, CDR1 is MNHEY and CDR2 SMNVEV (reference sequence). CDR3 sequence: CASSPLGTAIQETQYF. DNA for the CDR3: TGTGCCAGCAGTCCCCTTGGGACAGCTATCCAAGAGACCCAGTACTTC.

This clone was detected a few times. The chain is built from TRBV7-9 and TRBJ2-7; 9 positions match TRBD2. J lost 2 bases, V lost 3 bases, and 5 bases had no gene match. The CDR3 is 15 residues long. CDR1 SEHNR and CDR2 FQNEAQ come from the germline V gene (reference sequence). The CDR3 DNA follows: TGTGCCAGCAGCTTTGGCGGGAGGGGGACCTACGAGCAGTACTTC. It translates to CASSFGGRGTYEQYF. Variable domain in full (rest from reference TRBV7-9 and TRBJ2-7): DTGVSQNPRHKITKRGQNVTFRCDPISEHNRLYWYRQTLGQGPEFLTYFQNEAQLEKSRLLSDRFSAERPKGSFSTLEIQRTEQGDSAMYLCASSFGGRGTYEQYFGPGTRLTVT.